This T cell receptor beta chain is from a study of blood T cell repertoires in COVID-19. Study details: T cells, B-cell-depleted T cells, or PBMCs provided the cDNA or gDNA that served as material.

The CDR3 is made up of 15 amino acids. V was cut by 0 bases and J by 7 bases, with 10 bases left in between. The germline CDR1 and CDR2 sequences are MRHNA and SNTAGT. Measured with immunoSEQ multiplex PCR; TCRdb has only the in-frame clones, and not every one. The sample shows 200,000 to 250,000 clones, about 88% of them seen only once. The specimen sequenced was peripheral blood. This chain connects TRBV6-4 to TRBJ1-6; D gene ambiguous. The source of this sequence is a woman in her sixties with acute or convalescent COVID-19. CDR3 loop: CASSDSPRSNSPLHF. The CDR3 nucleotides are TGTGCCAGCAGTGACTCCCCGCGCTCCAATTCACCCCTCCACTTT.